Presented here are 16 T cell receptor beta chains from one specimen sequenced in a study of T cell repertoires in cytomegalovirus infection. Antigen specificity for these receptors is unknown. TCRdb processed the reads anew with MiXCR; each CDR3 protein has one entry. The sample has about half a million distinct CDR3 sequences, under 45% seen once; the top ten hold around 45%. The sequencing here drew on cultured PBMCs, taken from culture after CMV antigen stimulation. The source of these receptors is a human donor in good health (CMV status not recorded). Some clones in this sample may be carry-over from other donors' samples.

The chain combines TRBV6-2 or TRBV6-3 with TRBJ1-5; TRBD1 might be the D (6 bases). This CDR3 is built from 13 residues. V was trimmed by 2 bases and J by 6 bases, leaving 8 bases between them. CDR1 is MNHEY, CDR2 SVGEGT, per germline. CDR3 bases: TGTGCCAGCAGTTACGGGGGGCGTCAGCCCCAGCATTTT. This encodes CASSYGGRQPQHF.

This clonotype has at least ten counts. This chain links TRBV7-2 with TRBJ2-1; D is uncertain. The CDR3 has 16 amino acids. Germline CDR1 is SGHTA and CDR2 is FQGNSA. The V end was cut by 1 base, the J end by 0 bases, with 10 bases between. The CDR3 nucleotides read TGTGCCAGCAGCTTAGGGGCTTTACGCTCCTACAATGAGCAGTTCTTC. Translated: CASSLGALRSYNEQFF. The whole variable domain, remainder taken from reference TRBV7-2 and TRBJ2-1, is GAGVSQSPSNKVTEKGKDVELRCDPISGHTALYWYRQSLGQGLEFLIYFQGNSAPDKSGLPSDRFSAERTGGSVSTLTIQRTQQEDSAVYLCASSLGALRSYNEQFFGPGTRLTVL.

The rearrangement uses TRBV7-9 and TRBJ1-3; D may be TRBD1 (6 bases). The germline V gene encodes CDR1 SEHNR and CDR2 FQNEAQ (reference sequence). The CDR3 loop spans 15 amino acids. V lost 5 bases to trimming and J lost 4 bases, with 15 bases between them. The chain's CDR3 is CASSGGAARGNTIYF. CDR3 DNA: TGTGCCAGCAGCGGGGGGGCCGCGAGAGGAAACACCATATATTTT.

V gene TRBV6-5 combines with J gene TRBJ1-1; D is uncertain. Germline CDR1 and CDR2: MNHEY and SVGAGI. This CDR3 is 14 amino acids long. Trimming cost V 6 bases and J 0 bases, with 11 bases left between them. CDR3 nucleotides: TGTGCCAGCAGACGAACAGCAATGAACACTGAAGCTTTCTTT. Translated: CASRRTAMNTEAFF.

The J gene is TRBJ2-1, the V gene TRBV5-6; TRBD2 aligns across 9 bases. V shed 0 bases and J 7 bases; nucleotides not matched to a gene: 5. This CDR3 contains 15 residues. Germline V gene data show CDR1 as SGHDT and CDR2 as YYEEEE. The DNA of the CDR3 is TGTGCCAGCAGCTTGGGCGGGGGGGCCTGGAATGAGCAGTTCTTC. Translating gives CASSLGGGAWNEQFF.

The J gene is TRBJ1-3, the V gene TRBV7-9, with D unclear. The CDR3 has 13 amino acids. V dropped 8 bases and J dropped 0 bases, with 8 bases sitting between them. The germline CDR1 and CDR2 sequences are SEHNR and FQNEAQ (reference sequence). As DNA, the CDR3 is TGTGCCAGCCGCCCTACCTCTGGAAACACCATATATTTT. Its translation is CASRPTSGNTIYF.

The CDR3 DNA is TGTGCCAGCAGCTCGTTGACAGGGGCGGGTCAGCCCCAGCATTTT. This encodes CASSSLTGAGQPQHF. This chain links TRBV7-2 with TRBJ1-5; 8 bases map to TRBD1. The CDR3 consists of 15 residues. CDR1 is SGHTA and CDR2 is FQGNSA in the germline V gene. After removal of 4 bases from V and 6 bases from J, the junction contained 8 bases not matched to a gene.

The CDR3 protein is CATMGQLTYNEQFF. Written as DNA, the CDR3 is TGTGCCACTATGGGACAGCTGACTTACAATGAGCAGTTCTTC. The rearrangement links TRBV19 to TRBJ2-1, with 7 bases lining up with TRBD1. This CDR3 is 14 amino acids long. V shed 10 bases and J 4 bases; nucleotides not matched to a gene: 10. Germline V gene sequence: CDR1 LNHDA, CDR2 SQIVND (reference sequence).

The chain carries TRBV6-2 or TRBV6-3 and TRBJ2-7, with 7 bases fitting TRBD1. Germline CDR1 and CDR2: MNHEY and SVGEGT. The V and J ends lost 0 bases and 4 bases, in that order; junction bases with no gene match: 9. The CDR3 runs to 16 residues. The CDR3 is CASSYSMGQPTYEQYF. CDR3 nucleotides: TGTGCCAGCAGTTACTCGATGGGACAGCCAACGTACGAGCAGTACTTC.

The chain couples TRBV28 to TRBJ1-3, with a tentative D call TRBD1 (6 bases). V was cut by 3 bases and J by 7 bases, with 16 bases left in between. CDR3 length: 15 residues. Germline V gene lookup returns CDR1 MDHEN and CDR2 SYDVKM. The CDR3 bases are TGTGCCAGCAGTTTGGGCAGCCCAAGGGGGAACACCATATATTTT. This encodes CASSLGSPRGNTIYF.

This clonotype was observed many times. CDR3 DNA sequence: TGTGCCAGCAGCTCCGGGCTCGCGGGAACTTACGAGCAGTACTTC. Protein product: CASSSGLAGTYEQYF. This chain uses TRBV7-2 with TRBJ2-7; TRBD2 is a possible D gene (6 bases). V was trimmed by 4 bases and J by 4 bases, leaving 17 bases between them. Germline CDR1 and CDR2: SGHTA and FQGNSA. The CDR3 sequence is 15 residues long.

V gene TRBV2 combines with J gene TRBJ1-5; D may be TRBD1 (6 bases). Between the trimmed V and J ends, which lost 6 bases and 1 base, there was a span of 13 bases. Germline V gene data show CDR1 as SNHLY and CDR2 as FYNNEI. The CDR3 has 15 amino acids. In DNA, the CDR3 is TGTGCCAGCAGCGCCGACAGGACCAGCAATCAGCCCCAGCATTTT. This codes for CASSADRTSNQPQHF.

The sample holds a few counts of this clonotype. The chain carries TRBV29-1 and TRBJ1-1; D ambiguous. Germline CDR1 SQVTM, CDR2 ANQGSEA. This CDR3 is built from 11 residues. CDR3 sequence reads: CRGTRNTEAFF. In nucleotides, the CDR3 is TGCAGAGGAACAAGGAACACTGAAGCTTTCTTT.

This clonotype was picked up one time. The chain recombines TRBV4-2 with TRBJ1-4; no firm D call. Deletions cut 0 bases from V and 4 bases from J, with 18 bases between. The CDR3 consists of 18 residues. Germline CDR1 LGHNA, CDR2 YNFKEQ. CDR3 region: CASSQDPAAVGINEKLFF. The CDR3 region has the DNA TGTGCCAGCAGCCAAGACCCCGCGGCAGTAGGGATTAATGAAAAACTGTTTTTT.

This clonotype was counted a few times. Here the CDR3 reads CASSLPPDRDFRETQYF. The CDR3 DNA is TGTGCCAGCAGCTTACCCCCGGACAGGGACTTCAGGGAGACCCAGTACTTC. The gene calls are TRBV7-9 and TRBJ2-5; 8 bases fit TRBD1. This CDR3 has 17 residues. The junction had 13 bases not matched to a gene; V was cut back by 2 bases and J by 5 bases. Germline loops: CDR1 SEHNR, CDR2 FQNEAQ (reference sequence). Supplemented by reference TRBV7-9 and TRBJ2-5, the full variable domain reads DTGVSQNPRHKITKRGQNVTFRCDPISEHNRLYWYRQTLGQGPEFLTYFQNEAQLEKSRLLSDRFSAERPKGSFSTLEIQRTEQGDSAMYLCASSLPPDRDFRETQYFGPGTRLLVL.

The rearrangement uses TRBV28 and TRBJ2-3, with 10 bases lining up with TRBD2. There are 17 residues in the CDR3. J gave up 3 bases and V 4 bases, and 10 bases lay outside the gene matches. Germline V CDR1 and CDR2: MDHEN, SYDVKM. The CDR3 here is CASSSGLAVSGTDTQYF. The CDR3 bases are TGTGCCAGCAGTTCCGGACTAGCGGTGAGTGGGACAGATACGCAGTATTTT.